The clone carrying this TCR beta chain was found once. Its matching antigen is unknown. The CDR3 has 16 residues. The V and J ends lost 4 bases and 0 bases, in that order; junction bases with no gene match: 5. Germline V gene data show CDR1 as SSHAT and CDR2 as FNYEAQ (reference sequence). This record comes from a study of lymphopenia after photon versus proton radiotherapy. Measured with immunoSEQ multiplex PCR; TCRdb has only the in-frame clones, and not every one. The table records some 27,000 clones, roughly 86% of them present only once. Study outcomes and limitations: Better survival with proton therapy was suggested as possible, not demonstrated. In patients who died, overall survival fell as post-nadir TCR diversity dropped more. After the lymphocyte nadir, photon-treated repertoires showed oligoclonal expansion, especially of CD8+ Temra cells. Photon-treated patients lost naive T cells and TCR diversity; proton-treated stayed stable.

This receptor was obtained from a man aged 50-59 years with gastric cancer. The chain uses TRBV7-7 and TRBJ2-5; 10 nucleotides line up with TRBD1. The sample consisted of peripheral blood, taken from a patient treated with photon-based radiotherapy. Here the CDR3 DNA reads TGTGCCAGCAGCTCGGGACAGGGGACCTACCAAGAGACCCAGTACTTC. Residues: CASSSGQGTYQETQYF.